The 20 T cell receptor beta chains presented below share a single source sample, sequenced in a study of somatic mutations in cytotoxic T cells in rheumatoid arthritis. Clones were read by immunoSEQ multiplex PCR, and TCRdb kept only the in-frame ones, dropping some. The sample has under 15,000 clones; roughly 80% are singletons. Specimen: CD8+ T cells sorted from blood. Source of these receptors: a woman between 40 and 50 years old in good health.

The chain employs TRBV5-6 and TRBJ2-5, with no clear D. CDR1 and CDR2 from the germline V gene are SGHDT and YYEEEE. The length of the CDR3 is 13 residues. Deletions cut 0 bases from V and 3 bases from J, with 6 bases between. The CDR3 coding sequence is TGTGCCAGCAGCTTGGACCAAGAAGAGACCCAGTACTTC. The encoded protein is CASSLDQEETQYF.

V and J are TRBV6-5 and TRBJ2-3; unclear D gene. The V end was cut by 8 bases, the J end by 1 base, with 16 bases between. Germline CDR1 and CDR2: MNHEY and SVGAGI. This CDR3 is built from 15 residues. CDR3 sequence: CASSLIERRTDTQYF. CDR3 nucleotides: TGTGCCAGCTCCTTAATCGAACGACGCACAGATACGCAGTATTTT.

The gene calls are TRBV27 and TRBJ1-2; D gene ambiguous. This CDR3 is 13 amino acids long. Germline V gene data show CDR1 as MNHEY and CDR2 as SMNVEV (reference sequence). The V end was cut by 1 base, the J end by 8 bases, with 11 bases between. The CDR3 spells CASSLYTGSGYTF. The CDR3 DNA follows: TGTGCCAGCAGTTTATACACGGGATCGGGCTACACCTTC.

CDR3 nucleotides: TGCGCCAGCAGCTTGCAGGGACCGGGCTATGGCTACACCTTC. This codes for CASSLQGPGYGYTF. The chain joins TRBV5-1 to TRBJ1-2, with a weak D call TRBD1 (5 bases). There are 14 residues in the CDR3. Germline CDR1 SGHRS, CDR2 YFSETQ. V shed 1 base and J shed 4 bases, with 11 bases lying between them. The whole variable domain, filled in from reference TRBV5-1 and TRBJ1-2, reads KAGVTQTPRYLIKTRGQQVTLSCSPISGHRSVSWYQQTPGQGLQFLFEYFSETQRNKGNFPGRFSGRQFSNSRSEMNVSTLELGDSALYLCASSLQGPGYGYTFGSGTRLTVV.

The V and J genes are TRBV5-6 and TRBJ2-7; D may be TRBD2 (6 bases). V was cut by 3 bases and J by 3 bases, with 19 bases left in between. The CDR3 runs 16 residues. Germline V gives CDR1 SGHDT, CDR2 YYEEEE. The CDR3 DNA reads as TGTGCCAGCAGCTCACGGGAGCGGAGGCCAAACTACGAGCAGTACTTC. Its translation is CASSSRERRPNYEQYF.

The V call is TRBV6-6, the J call TRBJ2-7; D may match TRBD1 or TRBD2 (5 bases each). V lost 10 bases and J 0 bases, leaving 13 bases between the germline ends. The CDR3 has 13 residues. Germline values: CDR1 MNHNY, CDR2 SVGAGI (reference sequence). CDR3 sequence reads: CATRGVNSYEQYV. The CDR3 bases are TGTGCCACCCGAGGGGTAAACTCCTACGAGCAGTACGTC.

This clone is a singleton in its sample. The rearrangement uses TRBV19 and TRBJ2-2, with D hard to call. Germline loops: CDR1 LNHDA, CDR2 SQIVND (reference sequence). The V gene lost 5 bases and the J gene lost 0 bases, with 4 bases spanning the gap. The CDR3 length is 13 residues. CDR3 DNA: TGTGCCAGTAGTCCCTCGAACACCGGGGAGCTGTTTTTT. This sequence encodes CASSPSNTGELFF.

The chain couples TRBV28 to TRBJ1-1; maybe TRBD1 (5 bases). V was trimmed by 1 base and J by 0 bases, leaving 9 bases between them. This CDR3 has 15 amino acids. CDR1 and CDR2 from the germline V gene are MDHEN and SYDVKM. CDR3 nucleotides: TGTGCCAGCAGTTTATCCCAGGGAGTGAACACTGAAGCTTTCTTT. It specifies CASSLSQGVNTEAFF.

The chain couples TRBV19 to TRBJ1-1; D may be TRBD1 (5 bases). The germline V gene encodes CDR1 LNHDA and CDR2 SQIVND (reference sequence). V shed 7 bases and J shed 0 bases, with 12 bases lying between them. The CDR3 extends over 14 amino acids. The CDR3 region is CASTPRGMNTEAFF. Written as DNA, the CDR3 is TGTGCCAGTACCCCAAGGGGTATGAACACTGAAGCTTTCTTT.

In this sample, this clone is large. The chain carries TRBV7-9 and TRBJ2-5, with no clear D. The CDR3 is made up of 14 amino acids. Between the trimmed V and J ends, which lost 3 bases and 1 base, there was a span of 9 bases. Germline CDR1 is SEHNR and CDR2 is FQNEAQ (reference sequence). The CDR3 here is CASSFGSPQETQYF. The CDR3 bases are TGTGCCAGCAGCTTTGGGTCACCCCAAGAGACCCAGTACTTC.

This chain uses TRBV28 with TRBJ2-7; D possibly matches TRBD1 or TRBD2 (6 bases each). CDR3 length: 19 residues. V gave up 2 bases and J gave up 2 bases, with 25 bases separating them. Germline-derived CDR1 and CDR2 are MDHEN and SYDVKM. CDR3 residues: CASSLRVGRSERGAYEQYF. The CDR3 DNA reads as TGTGCCAGCAGTTTAAGGGTTGGACGAAGTGAGAGGGGGGCCTACGAGCAGTACTTC.

V is TRBV6-5 and J is TRBJ1-1, with 7 bases matching TRBD1. Germline V lookup: CDR1 MNHEY, CDR2 SVGAGI. The junction had 1 base not matched to a gene; V was cut back by 0 bases and J by 3 bases. The length of the CDR3 is 14 residues. The CDR3 spells CASSYSRGDTEAFF. The CDR3 DNA sequence: TGTGCCAGCAGTTACTCCAGGGGGGACACTGAAGCTTTCTTT.

The rearrangement uses TRBV2 and TRBJ2-1; 9 bases match TRBD1. The CDR3 has 17 amino acids. Germline V gene sequence: CDR1 SNHLY, CDR2 FYNNEI. The trim removed 0 bases at V and 7 bases at J, leaving 10 bases unmatched. CDR3 protein: CASSEAVGTGRSNEQFF. The CDR3 bases are TGTGCCAGCAGTGAAGCAGTAGGGACAGGGAGGTCTAATGAGCAGTTCTTC.

CDR3 region: CSAVAASYNEQFF. CDR3 DNA sequence: TGCAGCGCCGTAGCGGCCTCCTACAATGAGCAGTTCTTC. V usage is TRBV29-1 and J usage is TRBJ2-1; tentative D call: TRBD2 (6 bases). The CDR3 totals 13 residues. Trimming removed 7 bases at V and 0 bases at J, with 10 bases between. The germline CDR1 and CDR2 sequences are SQVTM and ANQGSEA.

V is TRBV6-1 and J is TRBJ2-3, with 12 bases that match TRBD1. CDR1 and CDR2 (germline): MNHNS, SASEGT. The CDR3 has 16 amino acids. The V and J ends lost 2 bases and 5 bases, in that order; junction bases with no gene match: 5. CDR3 nucleotide sequence: TGTGCCAGCAGTGAAAGGGGGACAGGGGGCAAAGATACGCAGTATTTT. Encoded protein: CASSERGTGGKDTQYF.

The chain employs TRBV7-8 and TRBJ1-5, with TRBD1 matching 8 bases. The CDR3 runs to 15 residues. The J segment lost 0 bases and the V segment lost 5 bases, leaving 3 bases of the junction unmatched. Germline assignment: CDR1 SGHVS and CDR2 FQNEAQ. Here the CDR3 reads CASSETGDSNQPQHF. Written as DNA, the CDR3 is TGTGCCAGCAGCGAGACAGGGGATAGCAATCAGCCCCAGCATTTT.

This rearrangement joins TRBV5-1 to TRBJ2-1, with TRBD2 identical over 10 bases. The CDR3 has 16 amino acids. Germline assignment: CDR1 SGHRS and CDR2 YFSETQ. The V segment lost 2 bases and the J segment 7 bases; nucleotides outside the gene matches: 9. In DNA, the CDR3 is TGCGCCAGCAGCTTTGGGGGAGGACTAGCGGATAATGAGCAGTTCTTC. Residues: CASSFGGGLADNEQFF.

V usage is TRBV27 and J usage is TRBJ2-3; perhaps TRBD2 as D (6 bases). V was shortened by 2 bases and J by 2 bases, with 14 bases between the two germline ends. Germline lookup yields CDR1 MNHEY and CDR2 SMNVEV (reference sequence). The CDR3 is 16 amino acids. CDR3 nucleotides: TGTGCCAGCAGTTTAGGGGACTCCCTTGTCACAGATACGCAGTATTTT. Translated, it gives CASSLGDSLVTDTQYF.

This CDR3 reads CASSQELNTGELFF. CDR3 coding DNA: TGTGCCAGCAGCCAAGAGCTGAACACCGGGGAGCTGTTTTTT. The chain couples TRBV4-2 to TRBJ2-2; D unresolved. Germline CDR1 LGHNA, CDR2 YNFKEQ. CDR3 length: 14 amino acids. Trimming took off 0 bases at V and 1 base at J, with 3 bases between the two ends.

The J gene is TRBJ2-5, the V gene TRBV19; 13 nucleotides agree with TRBD2. J gave up 0 bases and V 3 bases, and 4 bases lay outside the gene matches. Germline CDR1 is LNHDA and CDR2 is SQIVND (reference sequence). The CDR3 runs to 17 residues. Here the CDR3 reads CASSIGLAGVYQETQYF. In DNA form, the CDR3 reads TGTGCCAGTAGTATTGGACTAGCGGGAGTATACCAAGAGACCCAGTACTTC.